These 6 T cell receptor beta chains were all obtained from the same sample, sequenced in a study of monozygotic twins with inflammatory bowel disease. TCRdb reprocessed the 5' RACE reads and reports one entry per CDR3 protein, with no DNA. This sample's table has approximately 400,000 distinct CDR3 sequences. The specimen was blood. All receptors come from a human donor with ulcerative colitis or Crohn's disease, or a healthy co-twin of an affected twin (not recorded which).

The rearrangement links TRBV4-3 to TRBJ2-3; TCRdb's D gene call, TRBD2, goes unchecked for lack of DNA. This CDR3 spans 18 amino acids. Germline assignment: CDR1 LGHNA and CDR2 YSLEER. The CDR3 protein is CASSQDRVAGGRADTQYF.

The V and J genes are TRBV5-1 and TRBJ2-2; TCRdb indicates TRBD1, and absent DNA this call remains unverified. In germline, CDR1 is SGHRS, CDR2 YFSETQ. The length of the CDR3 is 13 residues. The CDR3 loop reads CASSFQGDGELFF.

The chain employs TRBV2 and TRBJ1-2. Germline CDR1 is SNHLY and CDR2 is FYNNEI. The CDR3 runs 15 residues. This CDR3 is CASSERVGLDYGYTF.

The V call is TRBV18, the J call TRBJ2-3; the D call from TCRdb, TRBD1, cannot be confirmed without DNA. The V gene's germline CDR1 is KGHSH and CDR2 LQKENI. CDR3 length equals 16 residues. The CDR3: CASSPAGTLSTDTQYF.

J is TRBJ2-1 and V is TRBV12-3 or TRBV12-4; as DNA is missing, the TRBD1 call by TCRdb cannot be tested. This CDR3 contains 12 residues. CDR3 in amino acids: CASSLRGRWQFF.

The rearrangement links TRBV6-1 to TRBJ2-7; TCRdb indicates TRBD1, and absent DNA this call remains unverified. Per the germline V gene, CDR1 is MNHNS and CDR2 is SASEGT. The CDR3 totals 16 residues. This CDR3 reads CASRRAPGPGTYEQYF.